This T cell receptor beta chain was sequenced for a study of spatial heterogeneity in lung cancer (dated by TCRdb to between 2019 and 2020). About the investigation overall: Beta-chain transcripts were consistently detected in greater numbers than alpha-chain transcripts, which likely reflects a higher abundance of beta-chain transcripts. In the raw uncorrected reads, each unique combination of TCR and UMI appeared more than ten times on average. Nonsynonymous mutation counts, determined by whole-exome sequencing of tumor tissue, were related to TCR repertoire features. In tumor regions, TCR transcript counts showed a strong correlation with a T cell transcriptional module score from matched bulk RNA-seq. TCR alpha and beta repertoires were quantitatively compared across multiple tumor regions, matched nontumor lung and blood in non-small cell lung cancer. Both alpha and beta chains were TCR-sequenced in 200 to 250 tumor regions, approximately 68 matched nontumor lung samples and 56 PBMC samples obtained at surgery.

Via the germline V gene, CDR1 is SGHRS and CDR2 YFSETQ. V loses 4 bases of germline sequence and J loses 0 bases, and the interval between the two ends is 4 bases. Reading from cysteine to phenylalanine, the CDR3 counts 12 amino acids. The read is trimmed to its CDR3 DNA, 36 bases read in frame from base 1. This specimen's time point label, interpreted: sample taken at primary tumor resection. Donors were about 70 patients with early-stage, untreated non-small cell lung cancer from the lung TRACERx cohort. For TCR sequencing, whole RNA was extracted from tumor and nontumor lung tissue, or from cryopreserved PBMC samples, and no cell sorting was done. Patients were selected for TCR sequencing only if sufficient RNA was available from at least two tumor regions. A lung pathologist reviewed the tumor and adjacent nontumor lung specimens before the specimens were selected. The library was made by 5' RACE. The reads were generated on a NextSeq 500. To allow correction of PCR and sequencing errors, the TCR library protocol tagged every TCR cDNA molecule with a unique molecular identifier. As for how the authors treated the data: TCR identification, UMI-based error correction and CDR3 extraction were all carried out with Decombinator tools. Expanded TCRs were defined as those above a frequency of 2 per 1,000, corresponding to the top 1% of the tumor frequency distribution. Expanded tumor TCRs statistically deemed absent (corrected P<0.05) from at least one tumor region were classed as regional, and all other expanded tumor TCRs were classed as ubiquitous. Rényi diversity was computed with the R vegan package after subsampling each repertoire 100 times to 5,000 TCRs. To build CDR3 similarity networks, amino acid triplet string-kernel similarity was used, and CDR3s were connected when their pairwise similarity was above 0.82. Using fastp at Q25 and MiXCR, TCRdb reprocessed the public reads and kept productive beta chains. Entries are consolidated by CDR3 protein sequence, retaining the most common genes and DNA. For this entry, the V and J calls and clone size follow TCRdb and not the study's own pipeline. This sample has tens of thousands of distinct CDR3 sequences in its table, and 6.4% of those were observed once. About a tenth of the sample lies in the top ten.

This clonotype occurred many times. The antigen this receptor binds is unknown. The record has no base qualities; no much larger clone is one base away. General findings and caveats noted by the study authors: The count of ubiquitous expanded TCRs correlated with the count of ubiquitous nonsynonymous mutations, and the count of regional expanded TCRs correlated with the count of regional nonsynonymous mutations. TCR-seq coverage of tumor T cells was estimated to be only about 7% for alpha chains and about 13% for beta chains. The tumor nonsynonymous mutation count correlated with the number of expanded intratumoral alpha and beta TCRs. Additional single-cell paired TCR alpha and beta sequencing was considered necessary to confirm, at a functional level, the hypothesis that regional TCRs recognize regional mutations.

This material consisted of lung tumor tissue, taken at surgery. The chain is encoded by TRBV5-1 joined to TRBJ1-1; there is no confident call for the D gene. The TCR originated in a male donor with early-stage non-small cell lung cancer. The CDR3 corresponds to CASSGMNTEAFF. The DNA sequence is TGCGCCAGCAGCGGGATGAACACTGAAGCTTTCTTT.